Presented here are 22 T cell receptor beta chains from one specimen sequenced in a study of blood T cells in healthy people across ages. The authors ran a second PCR of about 6 to 11 cycles using a sample-barcoded 5' primer and a J-beta primer mix. TCRdb ran MiXCR on the 5' RACE reads and lists one entry per CDR3 protein. The sample consists of about 830,000 distinct CDR3 sequences, around 62% of them appearing once. The specimen was blood. These receptors were collected from a man younger than 40 in good health.

The V and J genes are TRBV20-1 and TRBJ2-4, with 10 bases aligning to TRBD1. The CDR3 is 15 residues long. Germline values: CDR1 DFQATT, CDR2 SNEGSKA (reference sequence). The V gene end was trimmed by 6 bases and the J gene end by 1 base; junction bases not matched to a gene: 6. Written as DNA, the CDR3 is TGCAGTGCAAGACAGGGGGCGAACGCCAAAAACATTCAGTACTTC. Encoded protein: CSARQGANAKNIQYF.

This clonotype was detected once. V and J are TRBV6-2 or TRBV6-3 and TRBJ2-1, with 7 bases aligning to TRBD2. The better agreement between TRBJ2-7 and the DNA end casts doubt on the J call. This CDR3 is 15 amino acids long. Germline loops: CDR1 MNHEY, CDR2 SVGEGT. CDR3 protein: CASSRRGLGSHKQYF. CDR3 bases: TGTGCCAGCAGCCGACGAGGACTAGGATCCCACAAGCAGTACTTC.

The V call is TRBV12-3 or TRBV12-4, the J call TRBJ2-5, with TRBD2 matching over 12 bases. This CDR3 is built from 18 residues. Germline trimming cut 1 base from V and 1 base from J; bases unmatched to any gene: 7. In nucleotides, the CDR3 is TGTGCCAGCAGTTTAGAGGCGGGACTAGCGGGCCTCCAAGAGACCCAGTACTTC. It translates to CASSLEAGLAGLQETQYF.

A remark on this clonotype: Since a much larger clone is just one base distant, this may be a read error. V usage is TRBV29-1 and J usage is TRBJ2-4; the D gene is possibly TRBD2 (6 bases). This CDR3 region has 13 residues. V was clipped by 3 bases and J by 13 bases, with 19 bases between them. Germline loops: CDR1 SQVTM, CDR2 ANQGSEA. The CDR3 bases are TGCAGCGTTGAGAGGGTCGGGGGAGACGTGCAGTACTTC. Protein product: CSVERVGGDVQYF.

V gene TRBV11-2 combines with J gene TRBJ2-5; TRBD2 is a possible D gene (5 bases). CDR1 and CDR2 from the germline V gene are SGHAT and FQNNGV. The CDR3 length is 13 residues. Trimming left V 6 bases short and J 3 bases short, with 11 bases between. The CDR3 DNA reads as TGTGCCAGCAGTCCCGGGATCGAAGAGACCCAGTACTTC. Its translation is CASSPGIEETQYF. Based on the CDR3 plus reference TRBV11-2 and TRBJ2-5, the full variable domain is EAGVAQSPRYKIIEKRQSVAFWCNPISGHATLYWYQQILGQGPKLLIQFQNNGVVDDSQLPKDRFSAERLKGVDSTLKIQPAKLEDSAVYLCASSPGIEETQYFGPGTRLLVL.

The rearrangement joins TRBV30 to TRBJ2-5; D gene ambiguous. The tail of the sequence fits TRBJ2-7 better, so the J call may be wrong. Germline loops: CDR1 GTSNPN, CDR2 SVGIG (reference sequence). The length of the CDR3 is 13 residues. The DNA for the CDR3 is TGTGCCTGGAGTTCCCTCGGAAACTACGAGCAGTACTTC. It codes for CAWSSLGNYEQYF.

This clonotype was counted only a few times. The chain employs TRBV28 and TRBJ2-1; D remains unclear. The V end was cut by 5 bases, the J end by 10 bases, with 6 bases between. The CDR3 loop spans 10 amino acids. Germline V lookup: CDR1 MDHEN, CDR2 SYDVKM. The CDR3 region is CASSALEQFF. CDR3 bases: TGTGCCAGCAGTGCCCTAGAGCAGTTCTTC.

This CDR3 reads CASSAWERDFPDTQYF. In DNA form, the CDR3 reads TGTGCCAGCAGCGCTTGGGAAAGAGATTTTCCAGATACGCAGTATTTT. The genes are TRBV7-9 and TRBJ2-3; no firm D call. This CDR3 has 16 amino acids. Germline-derived CDR1 and CDR2 are SEHNR and FQNEAQ (reference sequence). The germline V and J ends were trimmed by 5 bases and 4 bases, with 19 bases remaining between them.

In this sample, this clonotype turned up once. The chain combines TRBV7-9 with TRBJ2-7, with a possible D match to TRBD1 (5 bases). Germline CDR1 and CDR2: SEHNR and FQNEAQ (reference sequence). This CDR3 comprises 14 residues. V was trimmed by 7 bases and J by 5 bases, leaving 18 bases between them. DNA for the CDR3: TGTGCCAGCACCCCTCTGGGGCCCCTCCACGAGCAGTACTTC. It specifies CASTPLGPLHEQYF. The whole variable domain, remainder taken from reference TRBV7-9 and TRBJ2-7, is DTGVSQNPRHKITKRGQNVTFRCDPISEHNRLYWYRQTLGQGPEFLTYFQNEAQLEKSRLLSDRFSAERPKGSFSTLEIQRTEQGDSAMYLCASTPLGPLHEQYFGPGTRLTVT.

To note about this clonotype: Germline and junction disagree at one end, which may indicate a read error. This rearrangement joins TRBV6-5 to TRBJ2-3, with 10 bases that match TRBD2. The CDR3 has 17 residues. CDR1 and CDR2 (germline): MNHEY, SVGAGI. CDR3 sequence: CASGYSRTSGITDTQYF. CDR3 nucleotide sequence: TGTGCCAGCGGTTACTCCCGGACTAGCGGAATCACAGATACGCAGTATTTT.

This clonotype was recorded once. This chain links TRBV20-1 with TRBJ2-5; the match to TRBD1 covers 8 bases. With 3 bases clipped from V and 2 bases from J, the junction kept 5 bases outside the gene matches. Germline V gene sequence: CDR1 DFQATT, CDR2 SNEGSKA (reference sequence). CDR3 length: 14 amino acids. The CDR3 DNA sequence: TGCAGTGCTAGCTACAGGGGGTCTCAAGAGACCCAGTACTTC. Translation: CSASYRGSQETQYF.

The V gene is TRBV7-2, the J gene TRBJ2-3, with 9 bases fitting TRBD2. The CDR3 covers 14 residues. Unmatched junction bases numbered 14, after V lost 8 bases and J lost 11 bases. Germline V gene data show CDR1 as SGHTA and CDR2 as FQGNSA. The CDR3 DNA sequence: TGTGCCAGCCTTGATCTAGCGGGGCTCAATGAGCAGTATTTT. Residues: CASLDLAGLNEQYF.

The chain links TRBV5-1 to TRBJ2-5, with TRBD1 identical over 7 bases. Germline V gene lookup returns CDR1 SGHRS and CDR2 YFSETQ. V shed 7 bases and J 11 bases; nucleotides not matched to a gene: 17. The CDR3 has 14 amino acids. CDR3 amino acids: CASGPRDRRSWQYF. CDR3 nucleotide sequence: TGCGCCAGCGGCCCACGGGACAGACGGTCTTGGCAGTACTTC.

In regard to this clonotype: A single base separates this from a much larger clone, so it may be a read error. This sequence joins TRBV29-1 and TRBJ2-1; 7 nucleotides line up with TRBD2. The J call may be wrong; the DNA end is better matched by TRBJ2-7. The CDR3 contains 16 residues. Germline-derived CDR1 and CDR2 are SQVTM and ANQGSEA. The CDR3 spells CSVAKPGGGTYNEQYF. CDR3 in DNA: TGCAGCGTTGCTAAACCGGGAGGCGGGACTTACAATGAGCAGTACTTC.

The chain carries TRBV20-1 and TRBJ2-7, with unresolved D. The CDR3 has 11 amino acids. CDR1 DFQATT and CDR2 SNEGSKA come from the germline V gene (reference sequence). V lost 3 bases to trimming and J lost 7 bases, with 10 bases between them. The CDR3 loop reads CSASSYNEQYF. As DNA, the CDR3 is TGCAGTGCTAGTTCCTACAATGAGCAGTACTTC.

The chain joins TRBV5-1 to TRBJ2-5; D possibly uses TRBD1 or TRBD2 (5 bases each). This CDR3 comprises 16 residues. V was cut by 5 bases and J by 1 base, with 18 bases left in between. Germline CDR1 is SGHRS and CDR2 is YFSETQ. The chain's CDR3 is CASSPARDAFQETQYF. The CDR3 region has the DNA TGCGCCAGCAGTCCGGCCCGGGACGCGTTCCAAGAGACCCAGTACTTC.

In its sample, this clonotype was seen once. The CDR3 DNA follows: TGCGCCAGCAGCTTGAGCCTAGCGGGGGATTCGGGTGAGCAGTTCTTC. Its protein product is CASSLSLAGDSGEQFF. The chain recombines TRBV5-1 with TRBJ2-1; TRBD2 matches 10 bases. The CDR3 is made up of 16 amino acids. V was clipped by 1 base and J by 9 bases; unmatched bases: 10. CDR1 and CDR2 from the germline V gene are SGHRS and YFSETQ.

The chain uses TRBV7-3 and TRBJ2-1, with D perhaps TRBD1 (6 bases). Between the trimmed V and J ends, which lost 2 bases and 7 bases, there was a span of 15 bases. The CDR3 spans 15 residues. The germline V gene encodes CDR1 SGHTA and CDR2 FQGTGA. The CDR3 nucleotides are TGTGCCAGCAGCTTAGGGGGACACGTAAGTAATGAGCAGTTCTTC. Its protein is CASSLGGHVSNEQFF.

The V gene is TRBV29-1, the J gene TRBJ2-1; 11 nucleotides agree with TRBD1. Germline V lookup: CDR1 SQVTM, CDR2 ANQGSEA. The CDR3 runs to 13 residues. Losses at the gene ends were 7 bases for V and 6 bases for J; bases not matched to a gene: 5. The CDR3 bases are TGCAGCGCGGGGACAGGGGGAACCAATGAGCAGTTCTTC. Translation gives CSAGTGGTNEQFF.

The genes are TRBV4-3 and TRBJ2-5; D might be TRBD2 (6 bases). The J call is in doubt because the DNA end fits TRBJ2-7 better. Germline V gene lookup returns CDR1 LGHNA and CDR2 YSLEER. The CDR3 covers 15 residues. CDR3 nucleotides: TGCGCCAGCAGCCAAGACCGGGCGGGACGGGACGAGCAGTACTTC. Amino acid sequence: CASSQDRAGRDEQYF.

DNA for the CDR3: TGTGCCAGCAGCTTAACAGGAGGGACAGGGGTAGGCGGCTACACCTTC. Translated: CASSLTGGTGVGGYTF. The gene calls are TRBV7-3 and TRBJ1-2, with 10 nucleotides matching TRBD1. Germline CDR1 reads SGHTA; CDR2 reads FQGTGA. Losses at the gene ends were 0 bases for V and 8 bases for J; bases not matched to a gene: 9. The CDR3 consists of 16 residues.

This clonotype was counted only a few times. The rearrangement links TRBV10-3 to TRBJ2-5; unclear D gene. Looked up from germline, CDR1 is ENHRY and CDR2 is SYGVKD. CDR3 length equals 14 residues. Trimming cost V 3 bases and J 2 bases, with 10 bases left between them. The DNA for the CDR3 is TGTGCCATCAGTGACGTGGAGACACAAGAGACCCAGTACTTC. Its protein product is CAISDVETQETQYF.